The T cell receptor beta chain under discussion was sequenced for a study of blood T cell repertoires in COVID-19. In germline, CDR1 is SNHLY, CDR2 FYNNEI. V was clipped by 6 bases and J by 13 bases, with 16 bases between them. This CDR3 is built from 13 residues. The table lists this clone with a few counts. TCRdb keeps only in-frame clones here, not all; method: immunoSEQ multiplex PCR. The sample consists of about 330,000 clones, 70% to 90% of them appearing once. Ages ranged from about 18 to 90 years, with residence in about 24 US areas. Among Cohort 3 donors, those recovered had two negative PCRs, clearance, or symptom resolution.

Material for sequencing was PBMCs or T cells enriched from blood (not recorded which). The rearrangement uses TRBV2 and TRBJ1-6; TRBD1 is a possible D gene (6 bases). The source of this sequence is a woman aged 25 to 39 who had recovered from COVID-19. The CDR3 bases are TGTGCCAGCAGCGGCGCGGACAGTTCCCCCCTCCACTTT. This encodes CASSGADSSPLHF.